Listed below are T cell receptor beta chains from one sample, sequenced in a study of cytomegalovirus exposure and HLA in healthy donors. Here immunoSEQ multiplex PCR was the method, and the copy in TCRdb shows in-frame clones only, minus some. Its clone listing holds 200,000 to 250,000 clones. Sequencing input: PBMCs. These receptors all stem from a girl aged 2-15 years in good health and CMV-seropositive. Each CDR3 is given with its conserved first and last residue.

J gene: -
V gene: TRBV28
CDR3 protein: CASSFPKTSGTDSSYEQYF

J gene: TRBJ1-2
V gene: TRBV18
CDR3 protein: CASSPRTGTGSKEGYTF

J gene: TRBJ2-7
V gene: TRBV6-1
CDR3 protein: CASSVRDNFYEQYF

J gene: TRBJ2-1
V gene: TRBV11-3
CDR3 protein: CASSLGAWEREDGEQFF

J gene: TRBJ2-7
V gene: TRBV27
CDR3 protein: CASSFSSSREQYF

J gene: TRBJ2-7
V gene: TRBV6-6
CDR3 protein: CASREGTTKYF

J gene: TRBJ2-2
V gene: TRBV29-1
CDR3 protein: CSGGTSGSLGGELFF

J gene: TRBJ2-1
V gene: TRBV5-6
CDR3 protein: CASSAGLAGAYEQFF

J gene: TRBJ2-3
V gene: TRBV6-1
CDR3 protein: CASSESLRGRGDTQYF

J gene: TRBJ1-2
V gene: TRBV2
CDR3 protein: CASSGPGFDGYTF

J gene: -
V gene: TRBV4-2
CDR3 protein: CASSQERDSPYEQYF

J gene: TRBJ2-3
V gene: TRBV5-1
CDR3 protein: CASSLASGTDTQYF

J gene: TRBJ1-1
V gene: TRBV15
CDR3 protein: CATSRDRTGSTEAFF

J gene: TRBJ2-3
V gene: TRBV29-1
CDR3 protein: CSVGTGSLTDTQYF

J gene: TRBJ2-7
V gene: TRBV11-2
CDR3 protein: CASSRGLTSYEQYF

J gene: TRBJ1-1
V gene: TRBV19
CDR3 protein: CASSIVGHPNTEAFF

J gene: TRBJ1-2
V gene: TRBV28
CDR3 protein: CASRGLGSLGYGYTF

J gene: TRBJ2-2
V gene: TRBV11-2
CDR3 protein: CASSLLVTTGELFF

J gene: TRBJ2-2
V gene: TRBV5-1
CDR3 protein: CASSRMGLANTGELFF

J gene: TRBJ1-5
V gene: TRBV28
CDR3 protein: CASSDRGRSNQPQHF

J gene: TRBJ2-2
V gene: TRBV7-2
CDR3 protein: CASTTRTGVGGELFF

J gene: TRBJ2-1
V gene: TRBV2
CDR3 protein: CASSVPLLAEQFF

J gene: TRBJ2-2
V gene: TRBV28
CDR3 protein: CASSSPDSYFTGELFF

J gene: TRBJ2-5
V gene: TRBV7-9
CDR3 protein: CASSPGTGETQYF

J gene: TRBJ1-2
V gene: TRBV2
CDR3 protein: CASSQANYGYTF

J gene: TRBJ2-7
V gene: TRBV6-1
CDR3 protein: CASSEAWRKSYEQYF

J gene: TRBJ2-2
V gene: TRBV5-1
CDR3 protein: CASSLAGSNTGELFF

J gene: TRBJ2-2
V gene: TRBV7-2
CDR3 protein: CASRRGQRNTGELFF

J gene: TRBJ2-5
V gene: TRBV6-6
CDR3 protein: CASSPSLETQYF

J gene: TRBJ2-1
V gene: TRBV9
CDR3 protein: CASSPRDRGNEQFF

J gene: TRBJ1-2
V gene: TRBV2
CDR3 protein: CASSTTQALGRGGYTF

J gene: TRBJ2-1
V gene: TRBV5-1
CDR3 protein: CASSLLSPNEQFF

J gene: TRBJ2-2
V gene: TRBV7-8
CDR3 protein: CASSPHRWEGLTGELFF

J gene: TRBJ2-7
V gene: TRBV7-8
CDR3 protein: CASSFNREKGFDEQYF

J gene: TRBJ1-3
V gene: TRBV9
CDR3 protein: CASSVTDRVTGNTIYF

J gene: TRBJ2-7
V gene: TRBV5-8
CDR3 protein: CASSVISGVRVEQYF

J gene: TRBJ2-7
V gene: TRBV5-1
CDR3 protein: CASSSGGASSYEQYF

J gene: TRBJ1-2
V gene: TRBV5-1
CDR3 protein: CASSTLQGAVNYGYTF

J gene: TRBJ2-1
V gene: TRBV27
CDR3 protein: CASSFSGNEQFF

J gene: TRBJ2-1
V gene: TRBV29-1
CDR3 protein: CSVARVGLAGNEQFF

J gene: TRBJ1-6
V gene: TRBV7-9
CDR3 protein: CASSLVEGIWGYNSPLHF

J gene: TRBJ2-5
V gene: TRBV7-9
CDR3 protein: CASSFRGMETQYF

J gene: TRBJ2-7
V gene: TRBV28
CDR3 protein: CASSLSGYEQYF

J gene: TRBJ2-5
V gene: TRBV4-1
CDR3 protein: CASSPGSRRDSFQETQYF

J gene: TRBJ2-7
V gene: TRBV5-6
CDR3 protein: CASSLGRQRDEQYF

J gene: TRBJ2-7
V gene: TRBV5-1
CDR3 protein: CASSLASGAYEQYF

J gene: TRBJ2-3
V gene: TRBV4-2
CDR3 protein: CASSRGSTDTQYF

J gene: TRBJ2-5
V gene: TRBV7-2
CDR3 protein: CASSLGRVETQYF

J gene: TRBJ2-3
V gene: TRBV10-1
CDR3 protein: CASSEDGIRVYF

J gene: TRBJ2-1
V gene: TRBV2
CDR3 protein: CASTGTKVGEQFF

J gene: TRBJ2-7
V gene: TRBV27
CDR3 protein: CASSLSGETAGLAGLQYF

J gene: TRBJ2-5
V gene: TRBV28
CDR3 protein: CASNPRASGTQETQYF

J gene: TRBJ2-5
V gene: TRBV18
CDR3 protein: CASSPGTSGLQETQYF

J gene: TRBJ2-7
V gene: TRBV5-1
CDR3 protein: CASSYQGATYEQYF

J gene: TRBJ1-5
V gene: TRBV19
CDR3 protein: CASSILQNQPQHF

J gene: TRBJ2-5
V gene: TRBV25-1
CDR3 protein: CASSRPRGSSQETQYF

J gene: TRBJ1-4
V gene: TRBV28
CDR3 protein: CASSLSTGVYEKLFF

J gene: TRBJ2-1
V gene: TRBV6-5
CDR3 protein: CASSYQGPSSYNEQFF

J gene: TRBJ1-1
V gene: TRBV7-9
CDR3 protein: CASSLGEFTEAFF

J gene: TRBJ1-1
V gene: TRBV7-8
CDR3 protein: CASSLFQAYPMNTEAFF